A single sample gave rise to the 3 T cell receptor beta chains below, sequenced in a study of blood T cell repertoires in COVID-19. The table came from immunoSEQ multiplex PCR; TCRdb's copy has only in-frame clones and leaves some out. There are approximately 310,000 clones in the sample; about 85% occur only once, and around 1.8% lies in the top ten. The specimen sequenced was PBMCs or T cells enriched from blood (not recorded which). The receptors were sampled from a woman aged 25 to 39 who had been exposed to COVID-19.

The CDR3 DNA is TGTGCCAGTAGTATAGGGGGGGACACTGAAGCTTTCTTT. Its protein is CASSIGGDTEAFF. J is TRBJ1-1 and V is TRBV19; D possibly corresponds to TRBD1 (5 bases). V was pared by 1 base and J by 3 bases, with 6 bases between. Germline V CDR1 and CDR2: LNHDA, SQIVND (reference sequence). The CDR3 is made up of 13 amino acids.

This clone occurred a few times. This CDR3 reads CASSRDYEQYF. CDR3 sequence (DNA): TGTGCCAGCAGCCGAGACTACGAGCAGTACTTC. The V and J genes are TRBV28 and TRBJ2-7; D is uncertain. V lost 6 bases, J lost 3 bases, and 6 bases lay in between. The CDR3 has 11 residues. The germline V gene encodes CDR1 MDHEN and CDR2 SYDVKM.

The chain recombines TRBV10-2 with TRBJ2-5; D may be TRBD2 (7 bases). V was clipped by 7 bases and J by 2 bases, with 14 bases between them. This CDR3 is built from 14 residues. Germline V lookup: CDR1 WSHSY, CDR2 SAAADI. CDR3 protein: CASNGGASQETQYF. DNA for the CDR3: TGCGCCAGCAATGGGGGGGCCAGTCAAGAGACCCAGTACTTC.